Below are 25 T cell receptor beta chains sequenced from a single sample in a study of response to subunit inactivated influenza vaccine. Each CDR3 protein gets one entry after TCRdb re-called the RT-PCR reads with MiXCR. The sample has under 550,000 distinct CDR3 sequences, under 9% seen once. Sample: PBMCs from blood, taken around 2 years after vaccination. These receptors all stem from a man between 50 and 70 years old who received an inactivated influenza vaccine.

As for this clonotype: Its ends do not fully match the called genes, so a read error is possible. CDR3 nucleotide sequence: TGCAGCGTTGAAGACGGACTAGCGGGAGGGGGTGAGCGGTTCTTC. Translating gives CSVEDGLAGGGERFF. The chain joins TRBV29-1 to TRBJ2-1; 15 bases match TRBD2. Germline V gene sequence: CDR1 SQVTM, CDR2 ANQGSEA. The CDR3 length is 15 residues.

The V gene is TRBV10-2, the J gene TRBJ2-2; the D call may be TRBD1 or TRBD2 (5 bases each). The CDR3 spans 16 residues. Per the germline V gene, CDR1 is WSHSY and CDR2 is SAAADI. V was cut by 4 bases and J by 1 base, with 13 bases left in between. CDR3 in DNA: TGCGCCAGCAGTGCGTTCGGGGCCCAGAACACCGGGGAGCTGTTTTTT. This sequence encodes CASSAFGAQNTGELFF.

V and J are TRBV5-1 and TRBJ2-7; 7 bases fit TRBD1. This CDR3 has 15 amino acids. Trimming cost V 3 bases and J 7 bases; bases outside gene matches: 13. Germline V CDR1 and CDR2: SGHRS, YFSETQ. The CDR3 here is CASSSPGQLLGEQYF. In nucleotides, the CDR3 is TGCGCCAGCAGCTCTCCGGGACAGCTTCTCGGGGAGCAGTACTTC.

V usage is TRBV7-2 and J usage is TRBJ2-7, with TRBD1 matching over 7 bases. Per germline, CDR1 SGHTA and CDR2 FQGNSA. The CDR3 has 13 amino acids. The V gene end was trimmed by 5 bases and the J gene end by 5 bases; junction bases not matched to a gene: 6. Here the CDR3 reads CASSPTGMNEQYF. The CDR3 nucleotides read TGTGCCAGCAGCCCGACAGGGATGAACGAGCAGTACTTC.

The rearrangement uses TRBV12-3 or TRBV12-4 and TRBJ1-6; the match to TRBD1 covers 7 bases. The CDR3 is 13 amino acids. Trimming cost V 1 base and J 13 bases; bases outside gene matches: 4. CDR3 loop: CASSLGGTDPLHF. The DNA for the CDR3 is TGTGCCAGCAGTTTAGGCGGGACAGACCCCCTCCACTTT.

This clonotype was seen a handful of times. This chain links TRBV28 with TRBJ2-1, with TRBD2 matching over 7 bases. The CDR3 length is 16 residues. V was clipped by 6 bases and J by 0 bases; unmatched bases: 8. Germline assignment: CDR1 MDHEN and CDR2 SYDVKM. The CDR3 DNA sequence: TGTGCCAGCAGCTCTTCCGGGACTACCTCCTACAATGAGCAGTTCTTC. It is translated as CASSSSGTTSYNEQFF.

The chain carries TRBV6-1 and TRBJ2-7; possible D gene TRBD1, 6 bases. This CDR3 contains 14 residues. Germline assignment: CDR1 MNHNS and CDR2 SASEGT. Trimming left V 6 bases short and J 2 bases short, with 14 bases between. The chain's CDR3 is CASSRTVRAYEQYF. CDR3 bases: TGTGCCAGCAGCCGGACAGTGCGGGCCTACGAGCAGTACTTC.

The sample holds a few counts of this clonotype. The chain is built from TRBV12-3 or TRBV12-4 and TRBJ1-1; weak D call: TRBD1 (5 bases). V lost 2 bases to trimming and J lost 4 bases, with 8 bases between them. This CDR3 is built from 13 residues. CDR3 residues: CASSLSGTTEAFF. As DNA, the CDR3 is TGTGCCAGCAGTTTATCTGGGACCACTGAAGCTTTCTTT.

This clonotype came up a few times. This chain joins TRBV20-1 and TRBJ1-2, with a possible D match to TRBD1 (5 bases). The CDR3 runs 15 residues. The germline V and J ends were trimmed by 1 base and 4 bases, with 16 bases remaining between them. CDR1 DFQATT and CDR2 SNEGSKA come from the germline V gene (reference sequence). CDR3 nucleotide sequence: TGCAGTGCTAGAGTTCAGGACAACGCCCGCTATGGCTACACCTTC. This codes for CSARVQDNARYGYTF.

This chain joins TRBV5-1 and TRBJ1-6; maybe TRBD1 (6 bases). The ends were cut back, 0 bases at V and 9 bases at J, with 19 bases in the middle. The germline gives CDR1 SGHRS, CDR2 YFSETQ. The length of the CDR3 is 17 residues. CDR3 coding DNA: TGCGCCAGCAGCTTGGCGGTCCGAGCCGGGGGCGGTTCACCCCTCCACTTT. Translated, it gives CASSLAVRAGGGSPLHF.

The chain combines TRBV27 with TRBJ2-7; TRBD2 might be the D (5 bases). The V gene's germline CDR1 is MNHEY and CDR2 SMNVEV (reference sequence). CDR3 length equals 16 residues. Trimming cost V 6 bases and J 4 bases, with 22 bases left between them. CDR3 loop: CASRTRGSPSLYEQYF. DNA of the CDR3: TGTGCCAGCAGAACCCGAGGGTCCCCCAGCCTGTACGAGCAGTACTTC.

This clonotype has just a few counts. J is TRBJ2-7 and V is TRBV7-9, with 9 bases aligning to TRBD1. This CDR3 is built from 15 residues. V lost 4 bases to trimming and J lost 1 base; unmatched junction nucleotides: 5. The germline V gene encodes CDR1 SEHNR and CDR2 FQNEAQ (reference sequence). CDR3 protein: CASSSRQGVSYEQYF. The CDR3 DNA follows: TGTGCCAGCAGCTCCCGACAGGGGGTATCCTACGAGCAGTACTTC.

The chain couples TRBV6-1 to TRBJ1-6; D is unclear. This CDR3 is built from 13 residues. Germline-derived CDR1 and CDR2 are MNHNS and SASEGT. Trimming left V 8 bases short and J 9 bases short, with 14 bases between. CDR3 loop: CASLGQEPSPLHF. The CDR3 DNA is TGTGCCAGCTTGGGCCAGGAGCCTTCACCCCTCCACTTT.

This clonotype was picked up many times. The J gene is TRBJ2-1, the V gene TRBV27; no clear D gene. V shed 0 bases and J shed 6 bases, with 9 bases lying between them. CDR3 length: 14 amino acids. Germline assignment: CDR1 MNHEY and CDR2 SMNVEV (reference sequence). The CDR3 nucleotides are TGTGCCAGCAGTTTATCGGTAAAAACCAATGAGCAGTTCTTC. It encodes CASSLSVKTNEQFF.

Many counts were recorded for this clonotype. V and J are TRBV5-5 and TRBJ2-7, with D perhaps given as TRBD1 or TRBD2 (5 bases each). V was pared by 4 bases and J by 2 bases, with 13 bases between. Germline V CDR1 and CDR2: SGHKS, YYEKEE (reference sequence). The CDR3 is 14 amino acids. CDR3: CASSPPWGTYEQYF. Written as DNA, the CDR3 is TGTGCCAGCAGCCCACCTTGGGGGACCTACGAGCAGTACTTC. The full variable domain, its missing parts supplied by reference TRBV5-5 and TRBJ2-7, is DAGVTQSPTHLIKTRGQQVTLRCSPISGHKSVSWYQQVLGQGPQFIFQYYEKEERGRGNFPDRFSARQFPNYSSELNVNALLLGDSALYLCASSPPWGTYEQYFGPGTRLTVT.

This chain connects TRBV29-1 to TRBJ2-7; D remains unclear. Looked up from germline, CDR1 is SQVTM and CDR2 is ANQGSEA. Trimming took 3 bases from V and 5 from J, leaving 14 bases between them. This CDR3 has 13 amino acids. The CDR3 region has the DNA TGCAGCGTTGATTCTGACGTGGTTAACGAGCAGTACTTC. This codes for CSVDSDVVNEQYF.

The gene calls are TRBV5-1 and TRBJ2-1; 10 nucleotides line up with TRBD1. There are 16 residues in the CDR3. Germline V gene lookup returns CDR1 SGHRS and CDR2 YFSETQ. V shed 0 bases, J shed 2 bases, and the junction held 2 bases outside the gene matches. The CDR3 spells CASSLGDRGPYNEQFF. CDR3 in DNA: TGCGCCAGCAGCTTGGGGGACAGGGGCCCCTACAATGAGCAGTTCTTC.

The rearrangement uses TRBV7-2 and TRBJ2-5; D is undetermined. The CDR3 is 14 residues long. Germline loops: CDR1 SGHTA, CDR2 FQGNSA. The V end was cut by 1 base, the J end by 2 bases, with 8 bases between. The CDR3 sequence is CASSLGPEQETQYF. In DNA, the CDR3 is TGTGCCAGCAGCTTAGGTCCAGAACAAGAGACCCAGTACTTC.

The DNA of the CDR3 is TGTGCCAGCAGCTATGGACAGGCCTATGGCTACACCTTC. This translates into CASSYGQAYGYTF. The chain carries TRBV12-3 or TRBV12-4 and TRBJ1-2, with 7 nucleotides matching TRBD1. The V segment lost 6 bases and the J segment 4 bases; nucleotides outside the gene matches: 5. The CDR3 has 13 residues.

This clonotype was recorded many times. This chain uses TRBV5-1 with TRBJ2-1, with 7 positions matching TRBD2. Germline assignment: CDR1 SGHRS and CDR2 YFSETQ. This CDR3 has 15 amino acids. V dropped 0 bases and J dropped 6; count of bases not matched to a gene: 6. The CDR3 here is CASSLVFAGVNEQFF. The CDR3 DNA reads as TGCGCCAGCAGCTTGGTTTTCGCGGGAGTCAATGAGCAGTTCTTC.

This clonotype was observed many times. V is TRBV29-1 and J is TRBJ2-3; 10 bases are a match to TRBD2. Germline CDR1 SQVTM, CDR2 ANQGSEA. This CDR3 has 14 residues. V dropped 4 bases and J dropped 2; count of bases not matched to a gene: 3. The CDR3: CSVGLAGFTDTQYF. DNA of the CDR3: TGCAGCGTTGGACTAGCGGGCTTCACAGATACGCAGTATTTT.

This clonotype has only a few counts. J is TRBJ2-7 and V is TRBV20-1, with TRBD2 matching over 9 bases. This CDR3 is 15 amino acids long. Germline values: CDR1 DFQATT, CDR2 SNEGSKA (reference sequence). The J segment lost 4 bases and the V segment lost 0 bases, leaving 7 bases of the junction unmatched. The chain's CDR3 is CSARDRLAEGYEQYF. The CDR3 DNA is TGCAGTGCTAGAGACAGACTAGCGGAGGGGTACGAGCAGTACTTC.

This clonotype was counted many times. This chain links TRBV12-3 or TRBV12-4 with TRBJ1-1, with 10 positions matching TRBD1. J was trimmed by 4 bases and V by 4 bases; bases with no gene match: 6. CDR3 length: 15 residues. The CDR3 DNA reads as TGTGCCAGCAGTTCGAGACAGGGGGCTGGCACTGAAGCTTTCTTT. This encodes CASSSRQGAGTEAFF.

The chain has TRBV3-1 and TRBJ2-7; D ambiguous. The germline CDR1 and CDR2 sequences are LGHDT and YNNKEL (reference sequence). The CDR3 runs 15 residues. The ends were cut back, 0 bases at V and 2 bases at J, with 11 bases in the middle. Here the CDR3 reads CASSQDREDPYEQYF. The DNA of the CDR3 is TGTGCCAGCAGCCAAGATCGAGAGGACCCCTACGAGCAGTACTTC.

The chain links TRBV20-1 to TRBJ2-7; D could derive from TRBD1 or TRBD2 (5 bases each). This CDR3 comprises 14 residues. The V gene's germline CDR1 is DFQATT and CDR2 SNEGSKA (reference sequence). V shed 6 bases and J shed 3 bases, with 18 bases lying between them. For the CDR3, the DNA is TGCAGTGCGATTAATCGGGACGGACGCTACGAGCAGTACTTC. Translated, it gives CSAINRDGRYEQYF.